These T cell receptor beta chains were read from a single sample in a study of Ad26.COV2.S vaccination and SARS-CoV-2 variants. The protocol was immunoSEQ multiplex PCR, while the TCRdb copy is restricted to in-frame clones and leaves out a portion. Of hundreds of thousands of clones in the sample, 75% to 95% were seen once. The sample in question was peripheral blood, obtained in a trial of Ad26.COV2.S vaccine versus placebo. Source of these receptors: a person between 18 and 65 years old who received the Ad26.COV2.S COVID-19 vaccine or a placebo. The CDR3 runs from the conserved cysteine through the conserved F or W. A D gene is named only where the DNA matches it firmly. Size is omitted from some rows. Given values are once, few, many or a class for expanded clones.

cdr3_aa: CAISDGTVNTGELFF
cdr3_nt: TGTGCCATCAGTGACGGGACAGTGAACACCGGGGAGCTGTTTTTT
d_call: TRBD1
v_call: TRBV10-3
clone_size: .
j_call: TRBJ2-2

cdr3_aa: CASSANRARNEQFF
cdr3_nt: TGTGCCAGCAGCGCGAACAGGGCAAGGAATGAGCAGTTCTTC
d_call: .
v_call: TRBV7-2
clone_size: .
j_call: TRBJ2-1

cdr3_aa: CASSPLDRPSHYNEQFF
cdr3_nt: TGTGCCAGCTCACCACTGGACAGGCCGAGCCACTACAATGAGCAGTTCTTC
d_call: TRBD1
v_call: TRBV18
clone_size: .
j_call: TRBJ2-1

cdr3_aa: CASSSEEGASYEQYF
cdr3_nt: TGCGCCAGCAGCTCGGAAGAGGGGGCCTCCTACGAGCAGTACTTC
d_call: TRBD1
v_call: TRBV5-1
clone_size: .
j_call: TRBJ2-7

cdr3_aa: CASSIDLSHPSGRKADTQYF
cdr3_nt: TGTGCCAGTAGTATAGATTTGAGTCATCCTAGCGGGAGGAAAGCAGATACGCAGTATTTT
d_call: TRBD2
v_call: TRBV19
clone_size: .
j_call: TRBJ2-3

cdr3_aa: CASSLSTGGSYEQYF
cdr3_nt: TGTGCCAGTAGTCTATCAACCGGGGGTTCCTACGAGCAGTACTTC
d_call: .
v_call: TRBV19
clone_size: .
j_call: TRBJ2-7

cdr3_aa: CASSPGPTSYNEQFF
cdr3_nt: TGTGCCAGCTCACCGGGCCCAACCAGCTACAATGAGCAGTTCTTC
d_call: .
v_call: TRBV18
clone_size: .
j_call: TRBJ2-1

cdr3_aa: CASSPPVGAGEQYF
cdr3_nt: TGTGCCAGCTCACCACCGGTAGGAGCGGGGGAGCAGTACTTC
d_call: TRBD2
v_call: TRBV18
clone_size: .
j_call: TRBJ2-7

cdr3_aa: CASSTGTRSESNEQFF
cdr3_nt: TGTGCCAGTAGTACTGGGACTAGATCCGAATCCAATGAGCAGTTCTTC
d_call: TRBD2
v_call: TRBV19
clone_size: .
j_call: TRBJ2-1

cdr3_aa: CASSRLGNTIYF
cdr3_nt: TGTGCCAGCAGTCGCTTAGGAAACACCATATATTTT
d_call: .
v_call: TRBV28
clone_size: .
j_call: TRBJ1-3

cdr3_aa: CAWSGLAGETQYF
cdr3_nt: TGTGCCTGGAGTGGACTAGCGGGAGAGACCCAGTACTTC
d_call: TRBD2
v_call: TRBV30
clone_size: .
j_call: TRBJ2-5

cdr3_aa: CASSPEWDTYEQYF
cdr3_nt: TGTGCCAGCAGCCCGGAGTGGGACACCTACGAGCAGTACTTC
d_call: .
v_call: TRBV5-5
clone_size: .
j_call: TRBJ2-7

cdr3_aa: CASSPAGHEQFF
cdr3_nt: TGTGCCAGCTCACCGGCGGGGCATGAGCAGTTCTTC
d_call: .
v_call: TRBV18
clone_size: .
j_call: TRBJ2-1

cdr3_aa: CASSLEGAPYNEQFF
cdr3_nt: TGTGCCAGCAGCTTGGAGGGAGCGCCCTACAATGAGCAGTTCTTC
d_call: .
v_call: TRBV7-2
clone_size: .
j_call: TRBJ2-1

cdr3_aa: CASSWRVGELFF
cdr3_nt: TGTGCCAGCAGTTGGCGTGTCGGGGAGCTGTTTTTT
d_call: .
v_call: TRBV6-6
clone_size: .
j_call: TRBJ2-2

cdr3_aa: CASSSTSGRAHEQYF
cdr3_nt: TGTGCCAGCAGCTCTACTAGCGGGAGGGCCCACGAGCAGTACTTC
d_call: TRBD2
v_call: TRBV7-8
clone_size: .
j_call: TRBJ2-7

cdr3_aa: CASSSLRGQGITYEQYF
cdr3_nt: TGTGCCAGCAGCTCCTTAAGGGGACAGGGGATCACCTACGAGCAGTACTTC
d_call: TRBD1
v_call: TRBV11-2
clone_size: few
j_call: TRBJ2-7

cdr3_aa: CASSDERLTNPMKEDYGYTF
cdr3_nt: TGTGCCAGCAGCGACGAGAGATTAACCAACCCCATGAAAGAGGACTATGGCTACACCTTC
d_call: .
v_call: TRBV9
clone_size: .
j_call: TRBJ1-2

cdr3_aa: CSVGAGGFQETQYF
cdr3_nt: TGCAGCGTGGGAGCGGGAGGTTTCCAAGAGACCCAGTACTTC
d_call: TRBD2
v_call: TRBV29-1
clone_size: .
j_call: TRBJ2-5

cdr3_aa: CASSPGGVYEQYF
cdr3_nt: TGTGCCAGCAGCCCCGGTGGGGTCTACGAGCAGTACTTC
d_call: .
v_call: TRBV27
clone_size: .
j_call: TRBJ2-7

cdr3_aa: CASSYSGLYEQYF
cdr3_nt: TGTGCCAGCAGTTACTCCGGCCTCTACGAGCAGTACTTC
d_call: .
v_call: TRBV6-2/TRBV6-3
clone_size: .
j_call: TRBJ2-7

cdr3_aa: CASSANIGGETQYF
cdr3_nt: TGTGCCAGCAGCGCCAATATAGGCGGGGAGACCCAGTACTTC
d_call: .
v_call: TRBV7-9
clone_size: .
j_call: TRBJ2-5

cdr3_aa: CASSRGTGAEQYF
cdr3_nt: TGTGCCAGCAGCAGAGGGACAGGGGCCGAGCAGTACTTC
d_call: TRBD1
v_call: TRBV13
clone_size: .
j_call: TRBJ2-7

cdr3_aa: CASSQSWTGKNEQFF
cdr3_nt: TGTGCCAGCAGCCAAAGTTGGACAGGGAAAAATGAGCAGTTCTTC
d_call: TRBD1
v_call: TRBV14
clone_size: .
j_call: TRBJ2-1

cdr3_aa: CASGLVLAGGADTQYF
cdr3_nt: TGTGCTAGTGGTTTGGTACTAGCGGGAGGTGCAGATACGCAGTATTTT
d_call: TRBD2
v_call: TRBV12-5
clone_size: .
j_call: TRBJ2-3

cdr3_aa: CASSLTRGNEQFF
cdr3_nt: TGTGCCAGCTCACTAACGCGGGGGAATGAGCAGTTCTTC
d_call: TRBD2
v_call: TRBV18
clone_size: .
j_call: TRBJ2-1

cdr3_aa: CASSLGGGQPQHF
cdr3_nt: TGTGCCAGCAGCTTAGGCGGGGGCCAGCCCCAGCATTTT
d_call: .
v_call: TRBV7-9
clone_size: .
j_call: TRBJ1-5

cdr3_aa: CASSTRGLAGNNEQFF
cdr3_nt: TGCGCCAGCAGCACGCGAGGACTAGCGGGGAACAATGAGCAGTTCTTC
d_call: TRBD2
v_call: TRBV4-1
clone_size: .
j_call: TRBJ2-1

cdr3_aa: CASSPPQGETQYF
cdr3_nt: TGTGCCAGCTCACCACCACAGGGGGAGACCCAGTACTTC
d_call: TRBD1
v_call: TRBV18
clone_size: .
j_call: TRBJ2-5

cdr3_aa: CASSLVAGGPSGELFF
cdr3_nt: TGTGCCAGCAGCTTAGTCGCGGGAGGGCCCTCCGGGGAGCTGTTTTTT
d_call: TRBD2
v_call: TRBV7-6
clone_size: .
j_call: TRBJ2-2

cdr3_aa: CASSFDYPNSPLHF
cdr3_nt: TGTGCCAGCAGCTTTGACTACCCGAATTCACCCCTCCACTTT
d_call: .
v_call: TRBV7-2
clone_size: few
j_call: TRBJ1-6

cdr3_aa: CATTSARVAYTF
cdr3_nt: TGTGCCACCACCTCAGCCAGGGTCGCCTACACCTTC
d_call: .
v_call: TRBV18
clone_size: .
j_call: TRBJ1-2

cdr3_aa: CASSPSGRITDTQYF
cdr3_nt: TGTGCCAGCTCACCGAGCGGGAGGATCACAGATACGCAGTATTTT
d_call: TRBD2
v_call: TRBV18
clone_size: .
j_call: TRBJ2-3

cdr3_aa: CASSSMKTNEKLFF
cdr3_nt: TGTGCCAGCAGCTCTATGAAAACTAATGAAAAACTGTTTTTT
d_call: .
v_call: TRBV7-2
clone_size: once
j_call: TRBJ1-4

cdr3_aa: CASSQEKYSNQPQHF
cdr3_nt: TGTGCCAGCAGCCAGGAAAAGTATAGCAATCAGCCCCAGCATTTT
d_call: .
v_call: TRBV4-2
clone_size: .
j_call: TRBJ1-5

cdr3_aa: CASSQGVANTEAFF
cdr3_nt: TGCGCCAGCAGCCAAGGGGTAGCGAACACTGAAGCTTTCTTT
d_call: .
v_call: TRBV4-3
clone_size: .
j_call: TRBJ1-1

cdr3_aa: CASSLRTRSPADTQYF
cdr3_nt: TGCGCCAGCAGCCTTCGGACAAGGAGCCCCGCAGATACGCAGTATTTT
d_call: .
v_call: TRBV5-1
clone_size: .
j_call: TRBJ2-3

cdr3_aa: CASSLVQGARTEAFF
cdr3_nt: TGTGCCAGCAGCTTAGTGCAGGGGGCGCGGACTGAAGCTTTCTTT
d_call: TRBD1
v_call: TRBV11-2
clone_size: .
j_call: TRBJ1-1

cdr3_aa: CSVGDSGSFDTQYF
cdr3_nt: TGCAGCGTTGGGGATAGCGGGAGTTTTGATACGCAGTATTTT
d_call: TRBD2
v_call: TRBV29-1
clone_size: .
j_call: TRBJ2-3

cdr3_aa: CASATGTSVNEQFF
cdr3_nt: TGTGCCAGCGCAACCGGGACTAGTGTAAATGAGCAGTTCTTC
d_call: TRBD2
v_call: TRBV19
clone_size: .
j_call: TRBJ2-1